What follows are 24 T cell receptor beta chains derived from one specimen sequenced in a study of cytotoxic CD8 clonotypes in ibrutinib-treated CLL. This table comes from immunoSEQ multiplex PCR, and its TCRdb copy is limited to in-frame clones, with some not included. The profile shows around 310,000 clones, roughly 85% of them singletons. The sample here was PBMCs, taken before ibrutinib treatment. The receptors shown here come from a human donor with chronic lymphocytic leukemia.

The J gene is TRBJ2-1, the V gene TRBV5-1; weak D call: TRBD2 (5 bases). The CDR3 totals 15 residues. The germline V gene encodes CDR1 SGHRS and CDR2 YFSETQ. V lost 2 bases to trimming and J lost 3 bases, with 12 bases between them. DNA of the CDR3: TGCGCCAGCAGCTTAGTCGGCGGAGGCTACAATGAGCAGTTCTTC. Its protein is CASSLVGGGYNEQFF. Complete variable domain (other parts from reference TRBV5-1 and TRBJ2-1): KAGVTQTPRYLIKTRGQQVTLSCSPISGHRSVSWYQQTPGQGLQFLFEYFSETQRNKGNFPGRFSGRQFSNSRSEMNVSTLELGDSALYLCASSLVGGGYNEQFFGPGTRLTVL.

The V call is TRBV7-9, the J call TRBJ1-1; TRBD1 matches 11 bases. The V and J ends lost 6 bases and 4 bases, in that order; junction bases with no gene match: 4. This CDR3 contains 14 residues. CDR1 is SEHNR, CDR2 FQNEAQ, per germline (reference sequence). The CDR3 DNA is TGTGCCAGCAGTCGGGACAGGGGGAGCACTGAAGCTTTCTTT. This encodes CASSRDRGSTEAFF. The full variable domain, in which reference TRBV7-9 and TRBJ1-1 provide the parts outside the CDR3, is DTGVSQNPRHKITKRGQNVTFRCDPISEHNRLYWYRQTLGQGPEFLTYFQNEAQLEKSRLLSDRFSAERPKGSFSTLEIQRTEQGDSAMYLCASSRDRGSTEAFFGQGTRLTVV.

About this clone itself: One end of the junction varies from germline; a read error may be responsible. This chain connects TRBV7-8 to TRBJ2-3; tentative D call: TRBD2 (5 bases). This CDR3 has 15 amino acids. Germline assignment: CDR1 SGHVS and CDR2 FQNEAQ. CDR3 amino acids: CASSLAGLAGDTQYF. CDR3 DNA sequence: TGTGCCAGCAGCCTAGCTGGCCTAGCTGGGGATACGCAGTATTTT.

This clone was recorded once. The chain joins TRBV7-9 to TRBJ1-1; 8 nucleotides agree with TRBD1. J lost 2 bases, V lost 10 bases, and 9 bases had no gene match. The germline V gene encodes CDR1 SEHNR and CDR2 FQNEAQ (reference sequence). This CDR3 has 14 amino acids. The CDR3 bases are TGTGCCATCAAAAGGGGGACAGGAAACACTGAAGCTTTCTTT. Its protein is CAIKRGTGNTEAFF.

The rearrangement uses TRBV19 and TRBJ2-1, with D perhaps TRBD2 (6 bases). The CDR3 is 12 residues long. Germline CDR1 LNHDA, CDR2 SQIVND (reference sequence). V gave up 6 bases and J gave up 9 bases, with 12 bases separating them. The CDR3 DNA is TGTGCCAGTAGCCTAGGGGAGGTTGAGCAGTTCTTC. Protein sequence: CASSLGEVEQFF.

The chain has TRBV6-5 and TRBJ2-2, with D possibly TRBD1 on 6 matching bases. V was clipped by 5 bases and J by 5 bases, with 9 bases between them. This CDR3 contains 13 residues. CDR1 is MNHEY, CDR2 SVGAGI, per germline. The CDR3 sequence: CASSTQGTGELFF. The CDR3 bases are TGTGCCAGCAGTACTCAGGGGACCGGGGAGCTGTTTTTT.

This rearrangement joins TRBV5-1 to TRBJ1-4; 7 nucleotides line up with TRBD1. The CDR3 runs to 14 residues. The trim removed 0 bases at V and 8 bases at J, leaving 4 bases unmatched. Germline CDR1 SGHRS, CDR2 YFSETQ. CDR3 sequence (DNA): TGCGCCAGCAGCTTGGGAGGGGGCGACGAAAAACTGTTTTTT. It is translated as CASSLGGGDEKLFF.

The chain joins TRBV11-2 to TRBJ1-3; no firm D call. Looked up from germline, CDR1 is SGHAT and CDR2 is FQNNGV. There are 14 residues in the CDR3. V dropped 1 base and J dropped 4 bases, with 8 bases sitting between them. CDR3 residues: CASSLATLGNTIYF. CDR3 sequence (DNA): TGTGCCAGCAGCTTAGCCACCTTAGGAAACACCATATATTTT.

The rearrangement joins TRBV10-3 to TRBJ1-2; weak D call: TRBD1 (5 bases). Per the germline V gene, CDR1 is ENHRY and CDR2 is SYGVKD. The CDR3 has 15 amino acids. Between the trimmed V and J ends, which lost 0 bases and 4 bases, there was a span of 12 bases. The CDR3 here is CAISESMGLVYGYTF. The CDR3 coding sequence is TGTGCCATCAGTGAGTCTATGGGGCTCGTCTATGGCTACACCTTC.

V usage is TRBV23-1 and J usage is TRBJ2-1, with TRBD2 as a possible D gene (6 bases). TRBV23-1 has ORF status, its function being uncertain. CDR3 length equals 17 residues. Trimming stripped 4 bases from V and 2 bases from J, with 18 bases between. The CDR3 region has the DNA TGCGCCAGCAGTCCGAATCGGGACGGGAGTCCCTACAATGAGCAGTTCTTC. It encodes CASSPNRDGSPYNEQFF.

This clone appeared a few times. J is TRBJ2-3 and V is TRBV9; possible D gene TRBD2, 6 bases. Deletions cut 4 bases from V and 8 bases from J, with 14 bases between. Per germline, CDR1 SGDLS and CDR2 YYNGEE. This CDR3 region has 13 residues. CDR3 DNA sequence: TGTGCCAGCAGCTATACTAGCTATGGTACGCAGTATTTT. It codes for CASSYTSYGTQYF.

This chain connects TRBV15 to TRBJ1-4; D remains ambiguous. The CDR3 length is 15 residues. Germline V gene data show CDR1 as LNHNV and CDR2 as YYDKDF (reference sequence). Trimming removed 1 base at V and 7 bases at J, with 13 bases between. CDR3: CATSRGSASTEKLFF. The CDR3 bases are TGTGCCACCAGCAGAGGGTCGGCCTCTACTGAAAAACTGTTTTTT. Supplemented by reference TRBV15 and TRBJ1-4, the full variable domain reads DAMVIQNPRYQVTQFGKPVTLSCSQTLNHNVMYWYQQKSSQAPKLLFHYYDKDFNNEADTPDNFQSRRPNTSFCFLDIRSPGLGDTAMYLCATSRGSASTEKLFFGSGTQLSVL.

The genes are TRBV6-5 and TRBJ1-5; D is ambiguous. CDR3 length equals 15 residues. The germline gives CDR1 MNHEY, CDR2 SVGAGI. V lost 5 bases and J lost 2, with 13 bases in between. Here the CDR3 reads CASSRTRHGNQPQHF. The CDR3 DNA reads TGTGCCAGCAGTAGGACTCGTCATGGCAATCAGCCCCAGCATTTT.

The chain links TRBV30 to TRBJ1-2; D uncertain. CDR3 length: 13 amino acids. The germline V gene has CDR1 GTSNPN and CDR2 SVGIG (reference sequence). V was shortened by 0 bases and J by 8 bases, with 13 bases between the two germline ends. CDR3 region: CAWSVADLMGYTF. The CDR3 DNA is TGTGCCTGGAGTGTAGCCGATTTGATGGGCTACACCTTC.

The chain joins TRBV4-1 to TRBJ1-5; D uncertain. The CDR3 sequence is 15 residues long. Germline V gene sequence: CDR1 MGHRA, CDR2 YSYEKL. With 4 bases removed from V and 6 bases from J, the gap between germline ends came to 16 bases. The CDR3 protein is CASSLRRLDGQPQHF. The CDR3 DNA reads TGCGCCAGCAGCCTCCGAAGATTAGACGGTCAGCCCCAGCATTTT.

The chain has TRBV25-1 and TRBJ2-7; D possibly corresponds to TRBD1 (5 bases). CDR1 and CDR2 (germline): MGHDK, SYGVNS. This CDR3 is built from 15 residues. The V and J ends lost 2 bases and 2 bases respectively, with 13 bases between them. In DNA, the CDR3 is TGTGCCAGCAGTGAAGGCGCAGGGTCAACCTACGAGCAGTACTTC. Amino acid sequence: CASSEGAGSTYEQYF.

The genes are TRBV27 and TRBJ2-7; D may match TRBD1 or TRBD2 (5 bases each). Germline loops: CDR1 MNHEY, CDR2 SMNVEV (reference sequence). The CDR3 length is 13 residues. The germline V and J ends were trimmed by 3 bases and 2 bases, with 8 bases remaining between them. The CDR3 sequence is CASSLGPAYEQYF. CDR3 DNA: TGTGCCAGCAGTTTGGGACCGGCCTACGAGCAGTACTTC.

A word on this clone: Other DNA sequences within the sample encode an identical CDR3. The genes are TRBV2 and TRBJ1-5; 9 bases map to TRBD1. V shed 4 bases, J shed 4 bases, and the junction held 2 bases outside the gene matches. This CDR3 is built from 14 residues. Per the germline V gene, CDR1 is SNHLY and CDR2 is FYNNEI. CDR3 protein: CASSADRGNQPQHF. In nucleotides, the CDR3 is TGTGCCAGCAGTGCAGACAGGGGGAATCAGCCCCAGCATTTT.

The V gene is TRBV7-8, the J gene TRBJ1-5; D is perhaps TRBD1 (5 bases). The CDR3 runs 16 residues. CDR1 is SGHVS and CDR2 is FQNEAQ in the germline V gene. Trimming pared 5 bases from V and 2 bases from J, leaving 16 bases between. CDR3 amino acids: CASSRGTASGNQPQHF. The CDR3, as DNA: TGTGCCAGCAGCCGAGGGACGGCCTCGGGCAATCAGCCCCAGCATTTT. Using reference TRBV7-8 and TRBJ1-5 for the parts outside the CDR3, the full variable domain is GAGVSQSPRYKVAKRGQDVALRCDPISGHVSLFWYQQALGQGPEFLTYFQNEAQLDKSGLPSDRFFAERPEGSVSTLKIQRTQQEDSAVYLCASSRGTASGNQPQHFGDGTRLSIL.

This clone was seen a few times. This chain uses TRBV9 with TRBJ1-2, with D possibly matching TRBD1 (5 bases). CDR3 length equals 15 residues. Germline CDR1 SGDLS, CDR2 YYNGEE. The V and J ends lost 4 bases and 4 bases respectively, with 17 bases between them. The CDR3 nucleotides are TGTGCCAGCAGCCCCCCGGGGCGGGAGGCCTATGGCTACACCTTC. Protein: CASSPPGREAYGYTF.

The V and J genes are TRBV18 and TRBJ1-2; 8 bases map to TRBD1. This CDR3 has 14 amino acids. Germline V lookup: CDR1 KGHSH, CDR2 LQKENI. Trimming took 2 bases from V and 4 from J; bases not matched to a gene: 3. The CDR3 DNA follows: TGTGCCAGCTCACCAGGGGACAGGAGCTATGGCTACACCTTC. This translates into CASSPGDRSYGYTF.

The chain has TRBV7-2 and TRBJ2-7, with 10 bases matching TRBD2. The CDR3 spans 15 residues. The V gene's germline CDR1 is SGHTA and CDR2 FQGNSA. With V trimmed by 5 bases and J by 9 bases, 13 bases remained unmatched. The chain's CDR3 is CASSPRGRTSGWQYF. For the CDR3, the DNA is TGTGCCAGCAGCCCACGAGGGAGGACTAGCGGTTGGCAGTACTTC.

This rearrangement joins TRBV7-3 to TRBJ2-7; no clear D. Germline V gives CDR1 SGHTA, CDR2 FQGTGA. With 3 bases removed from V and 2 bases from J, the gap between germline ends came to 11 bases. The CDR3 has 14 residues. CDR3: CASSFGQFPYEQYF. CDR3 in DNA: TGTGCCAGCAGCTTTGGCCAGTTCCCCTACGAGCAGTACTTC.

The rearrangement links TRBV15 to TRBJ1-5; tentative D call: TRBD1 (5 bases). V shed 1 base and J shed 6 bases, with 16 bases lying between them. CDR1 and CDR2 from the germline V gene are LNHNV and YYDKDF (reference sequence). The CDR3 length is 16 residues. CDR3 nucleotide sequence: TGTGCCACCAGCAGAGTCGAGCGACGGGGGACTCAGCCCCAGCATTTT. This gives the protein CATSRVERRGTQPQHF.